These 13 T cell receptor beta chains originate from one sample sequenced in a study of T cells in women clearing cervical HPV infection. Assay used: immunoSEQ multiplex PCR; TCRdb lists only in-frame clones, some missing. The sample holds nearly 20,000 clones. The specimen sequenced was blood buffy coat. Receptors originate from a woman aged 18 to 69 with a cervical HPV16 infection that either progressed to CIN3+ or cleared (not recorded which).

As concerns this clone: The read ends 3 residues before the CDR3 terminus; that terminus is restored from the germline J gene. This chain uses TRBV7-9 with TRBJ1-4, with 8 bases lining up with TRBD1. The germline CDR1 and CDR2 sequences are SEHNR and FQNEAQ (reference sequence). The CDR3 loop spans 15 amino acids. V shed 3 bases and J 5 bases; nucleotides not matched to a gene: 5. CDR3 loop: CASSLNRGGNEKLFF. Incomplete CDR3 DNA: TGTGCCAGCAGCTTGAACAGGGGGGGGAATGAAAAA.

Comment on this clone: Coverage ceases 3 residues before the CDR3 finishes, and the germline J gene fills in the end. The chain couples TRBV5-1 to TRBJ2-2; 7 nucleotides match TRBD1. The CDR3 extends over 14 amino acids. Losses at the gene ends were 3 bases for V and 4 bases for J; bases not matched to a gene: 3. Germline V gene lookup returns CDR1 SGHRS and CDR2 YFSETQ. The sequenced CDR3 bases are TGCGCCAGCAGCTGGGACAGTACCACCGGGGAG. Amino acid sequence: CASSWDSTTGE. The CDR3 as a whole reads CASSWDSTTGELFF. The whole variable domain, remainder taken from reference TRBV5-1 and TRBJ2-2, is KAGVTQTPRYLIKTRGQQVTLSCSPISGHRSVSWYQQTPGQGLQFLFEYFSETQRNKGNFPGRFSGRQFSNSRSEMNVSTLELGDSALYLCASSWDSTTGELFFGEGSRLTVL.

In the case of this clone: The read is 3 residues too short to cover the CDR3 end, so that end is filled in from the germline J gene. The V call is TRBV18, the J call TRBJ1-3, with D unclear. Trimming stripped 2 bases from V and 2 bases from J, with 7 bases between. The CDR3 totals 14 residues. CDR1 KGHSH and CDR2 LQKENI come from the germline V gene. The DNA read from the CDR3 is TGTGCCAGCTCACCATCGGGGACTGGAAACACC. Translation: CASSPSGTGNT. The CDR3 in its entirety is CASSPSGTGNTIYF.

Note on this clone: The read ends 3 residues shy of where the CDR3 ends; the end is completed using the germline J gene. The V gene is TRBV7-9, the J gene TRBJ2-1, with D unclear. This CDR3 comprises 14 residues. Germline V gene lookup returns CDR1 SEHNR and CDR2 FQNEAQ (reference sequence). V was trimmed by 0 bases and J by 9 bases, leaving 12 bases between them. The CDR3 sequence: CASSLAVGGSEQFF. CDR3 DNA (partial): TGTGCCAGCAGCTTAGCCGTCGGTGGTAGTGAG.

The covered CDR3 bases are TGTGCCAGCACCCTTAGGACTAGCGCCAATGAG. Encoded protein: CASTLRTSANE. The CDR3, in full, reads CASTLRTSANEQFF. J is TRBJ2-1 and V is TRBV13; 9 nucleotides align to TRBD2. The CDR3 end lies 3 residues beyond the end of the read and is filled in from the germline J gene. The J segment lost 6 bases and the V segment lost 7 bases, leaving 7 bases of the junction unmatched. CDR3 length: 14 residues. Looked up from germline, CDR1 is PRHDT and CDR2 is FYEKMQ (reference sequence).

The covered CDR3 bases are TGCAGTGCTAGAGATAGGGCTAGCCGGCTGCAACGTGAGACC. Translating it yields CSARDRASRLQRET. The entire CDR3 sequence reads CSARDRASRLQRETQYF. The chain employs TRBV20-1 and TRBJ2-5, with D perhaps matching TRBD2 (5 bases). The read ends 3 residues early relative to the CDR3; the germline J gene fills the gap. CDR3 length equals 17 residues. Trimming removed 0 bases from V and 5 bases from J, with 22 bases in between. Germline CDR1 DFQATT, CDR2 SNEGSKA (reference sequence).

Comment on this clone: The CDR3 end is not reached by the read, which stops 3 residues before it; the germline J gene fills it in. V is TRBV2 and J is TRBJ1-6, with D possibly TRBD1 on 6 matching bases. CDR3 length equals 15 residues. Looked up from germline, CDR1 is SNHLY and CDR2 is FYNNEI. Deletions cut 8 bases from V and 4 bases from J, with 15 bases between. CDR3 protein: CASRQVSDYNSPLHF. The part of the CDR3 DNA that was read is TGTGCCAGCCGACAGGTATCCGATTATAATTCACCC.

About this clone itself: Read sequence stops 3 residues before the CDR3 end, and the germline J gene provides the missing end. The chain employs TRBV4-1 and TRBJ1-2; tentatively, D is TRBD1 (6 bases). V was trimmed by 1 base and J by 6 bases, leaving 18 bases between them. Germline V lookup: CDR1 MGHRA, CDR2 YSYEKL. CDR3 length: 16 amino acids. Incomplete CDR3 DNA: TGCGCCAGCAGCCAAGGACAGGATCGGCTTCTGGATGGC. This gives the protein CASSQGQDRLLDG. The CDR3 as a whole reads CASSQGQDRLLDGYTF.

About this clone itself: The read comes to an end 3 residues before the CDR3 does, leaving the germline J gene to fill in the end. This rearrangement joins TRBV2 to TRBJ2-1; no reliable D call. Germline V gives CDR1 SNHLY, CDR2 FYNNEI. The CDR3 is made up of 12 amino acids. Trimming stripped 3 bases from V and 5 bases from J, with 5 bases between. CDR3 in amino acids: CASSDRNNEQFF. The part of the CDR3 DNA that was read is TGTGCCAGCAGTGACAGGAACAATGAG.

As to this clone: The read comes to an end 3 residues before the CDR3 does, leaving the germline J gene to fill in the end. The V and J genes are TRBV2 and TRBJ1-2, with TRBD1 identical over 9 bases. The CDR3 spans 14 residues. In germline, CDR1 is SNHLY, CDR2 FYNNEI. The CDR3 loop is CASSETGGVWGYTF. Incomplete CDR3 DNA: TGTGCCAGCAGTGAAACAGGGGGCGTATGGGGC.

On this clone: The CDR3 end is not reached by the read, which stops 3 residues before it; the germline J gene fills it in. This chain connects TRBV5-1 to TRBJ1-2, with 7 nucleotides matching TRBD1. The germline V gene encodes CDR1 SGHRS and CDR2 YFSETQ. CDR3 size: 14 residues. J was trimmed by 5 bases and V by 2 bases; bases with no gene match: 6. The covered CDR3 bases are TGCGCCAGCAGCTTAGGAGGGGGCGCTTATGGC. Protein product: CASSLGGGAYG. The whole CDR3 sequence reads CASSLGGGAYGYTF. Full variable domain (missing parts from reference TRBV5-1 and TRBJ1-2): KAGVTQTPRYLIKTRGQQVTLSCSPISGHRSVSWYQQTPGQGLQFLFEYFSETQRNKGNFPGRFSGRQFSNSRSEMNVSTLELGDSALYLCASSLGGGAYGYTFGSGTRLTVV.

Concerning this clone itself: Read coverage stops 3 residues before the CDR3 terminus; the germline J gene supplies the remainder. The chain employs TRBV5-1 and TRBJ2-7; perhaps D is TRBD1 or TRBD2 (5 bases each). Germline-derived CDR1 and CDR2 are SGHRS and YFSETQ. V dropped 5 bases and J dropped 1 base, with 13 bases sitting between them. The length of the CDR3 is 14 residues. The CDR3 spells CASSREGQSYEQYF. The CDR3 bases that were read are TGCGCCAGCAGTCGAGAGGGGCAGTCCTACGAG.

Comments on this clone: Read data end 3 residues before the CDR3 end; the end is taken from the germline J gene. The J gene is TRBJ1-2, the V gene TRBV10-1; D uncertain. Germline-derived CDR1 and CDR2 are WNHNN and SYGVQD (reference sequence). Trimming stripped 6 bases from V and 1 base from J, with 15 bases between. The CDR3 totals 15 residues. CDR3 protein: CASSPARYGNYGYTF. CDR3 DNA (partial): TGCGCCAGCAGCCCCGCGCGATACGGTAACTATGGC.